This T cell receptor (beta chain) emerged from a study of CD8+ T cells in alopecia areata (dated by TCRdb to the late 2010s). Background on the whole study: Treated patients were enrolled in an open-label pilot trial of oral tofacitinib at 5 to 10 mg twice daily for moderate-to-severe alopecia areata. Disease severity in treated patients was measured with the SALT score, which quantifies the percentage of affected scalp surface area. RNA was obtained with the PAXgene miRNA kit for fixed scalp, the miRNeasy kit for PBMCs, and the RNeasy kit for mouse skin. Patients received tofacitinib for 6 to 18 months and were then followed off drug for 6 months to check for delayed response and recurrence. immunoSEQ multiplex PCR using 35 Vbeta forward primers and 13 Jbeta reverse primers was used to amplify TCRbeta CDR3 regions. Biopsies were taken from tofacitinib-treated patients at baseline and at 4 and 24 weeks of treatment, and a later scalp biopsy was taken in several of the tofacitinib-treated patients. Scalp clonality was compared across normal scalp (n=4), patchy alopecia areata scalp (n=8), and alopecia totalis/universalis scalp (n=8). High-throughput TCRbeta sequencing was used to examine T cell clonal expansion in alopecia areata in both the C3H/HeJ mouse model and human patients. Scalp tissue and sorted CD4+ and CD8+ peripheral blood T cells from patchy and totalis/universalis alopecia areata patients and from healthy controls were covered by human TCRbeta sequencing. The study at large found these results: Tofacitinib significantly lowered scalp clonality and the number of expanded CD8+ clones among the top 100 scalp clones. Shared TCR sequences between patients were less evident than in mice, which may be partly attributable to HLA diversity in the patient population. Compared with normal scalp, lesional scalp had higher clonality and more expanded CD8+ clones, particularly in alopecia totalis/universalis, a pattern that suggests antigenic drive. Many expanded lesional clones persisted in scalp and blood during tofacitinib treatment, which may partly explain relapse after stopping treatment. Unlike mouse skin, which is dominated by gammadelta T cells, normal human skin has resident alphabeta T cells that are also sequenced, and this complicates analysis of the scalp TCR repertoire. The treated cohort was small, with a single nonresponder, so links between baseline CD8+ expansion and response need larger studies.

Details on this clone: Its recognized antigen is unknown. No base quality information exists; no much larger clone differs at one position.

The time point label, read with the paper, signifies: about 5 months on oral tofacitinib. Taken with the paper, the label for treatment or condition translates to: oral pan-JAK inhibitor, 5-10 mg twice daily. Lesional scalp punch biopsies and peripheral blood were obtained from alopecia areata patients. PBMCs were isolated by density centrifugation and stained for CD3, CD4 and CD8, after which CD4+ and CD8+ T cells were sorted on a FACSAria. Preparation of the library involved the immunoSEQ multiplex PCR assay. RNA was extracted from all samples and reverse transcribed into cDNA, which served as template for TCR sequencing. First-strand cDNA was synthesized using SuperScript III with a 2:1 mix of oligo-dT and random hexamers. A synthetic immune receptor repertoire was used to gauge amplification bias, and whatever bias remained was removed computationally. Regarding the original processing steps: Raw reads were preprocessed for error removal, and CDR3 was defined according to IMGT conventions as running from the conserved cysteine to phenylalanine. Clonality was computed by normalizing Shannon entropy by log2 of the number of productive unique TCRs and subtracting the result from 1. Scalp TCRbeta sequences were cross-referenced with sorted blood CD4 and CD8 repertoires so that the CD4 or CD8 identity of scalp clones could be inferred. The source is immuneACCESS, and TCRdb retained only in-frame sequences with V and J called. Part of the clones is not carried over; for the studies checked, unresolved V genes explain less than half of this, and the remainder is unexplained. The V and J calls and the clone size are those of that table, but D and trimming were determined from the DNA. A total of 170,000 or so clones appear in this sample, roughly 64% of them only once. The top ten clones comprise roughly 12% of the sample.

The receptor's source is a human donor with alopecia areata. Here the sequenced sample was CD8+ T cells sorted from blood, taken at week 24, from a patient treated with tofacitinib.

CDR3 sequence: CASRTTSYNEQFF. The nucleotide sequence reads as follows: TGTGCCAGCAGAACAACTAGCTACAATGAGCAGTTCTTC. The V and J genes are TRBV2 and TRBJ2-1; TRBD2 is a weak D gene call, 5 bases matching. In the germline V gene, CDR1 corresponds to SNHLY and CDR2 to FYNNEI. The CDR3 spans 13 residues, from the cysteine through the phenylalanine. CDR3 DNA is the only sequence kept; it has 39 bases, read in frame from the first base. V drops 6 bases and J drops 3 bases, leaving 9 bases in between.